This TCR beta chain was sequenced during a study of T cell responses to AZD1222 COVID-19 vaccine. Regarding this clone: The target antigen is unknown.

Study-wide findings and caveats: Spike-wide coverage was observed for vaccine-associated CD4 TCRs, with dominant responses at 160-218 and 743-854.

The protocol was immunoSEQ multiplex PCR, while the TCRdb copy is restricted to in-frame clones and leaves out a portion. The data show 150,000 to 200,000 clones, with approximately 93% seen just once and 3% to 5% held by the top ten. V trimming: 0 bases; J trimming: 8 bases; junction bases outside the gene matches: 13. Germline CDR1 SGHVS, CDR2 FNYEAQ. There are 17 residues in the CDR3. The chain links TRBV7-6 to TRBJ2-1; 7 positions agree with TRBD2. Sequenced material: peripheral blood, taken on day 0 of AZD1222 vaccination. The TCR originated in an adult in good health. CDR3 sequence (DNA): TGTGCCAGCAGCTTAGCGATAGGGAGGGCCGGTGCCCATGAGCAGTTCTTC. Amino acids: CASSLAIGRAGAHEQFF.